This T cell receptor (beta chain) was identified during a study of cytomegalovirus exposure and HLA in healthy donors. Worth noting for this clone: Its antigen is as yet unknown.

Whole-study results and caveats: Later analysis associated a missense DCLRE1C variant with TCR beta V- and J-gene trimming. In all likelihood, a cluster of highly shared sequence variants was a sequencing artifact. In vitro, three CMV-associated chains proved specific for CMV antigens.

CDR3 length: 15 residues. Trimming stripped 1 base from V and 7 bases from J, with 16 bases between. Germline loops: CDR1 SGHVS, CDR2 FQNEAQ. With 60 Vbeta and 13 Jbeta primers, the PCR was carried out. The table came from immunoSEQ multiplex PCR; TCRdb's copy has only in-frame clones and leaves some out. The sample includes some 90,000 clones, just over 75% seen only once; the top ten take about 0.53%. The receptor comes from a man in his thirties or forties in good health and CMV-seronegative. The material sequenced was PBMCs. The chain carries TRBV7-8 and TRBJ1-1, with a tentative D call TRBD1 (5 bases). The CDR3, as DNA: TGTGCCAGCAGCTTAGGCAGGGTTACCGCAGGTGAAGCTTTCTTT. It specifies CASSLGRVTAGEAFF. The full variable domain, with the rest looked up from reference TRBV7-8 and TRBJ1-1, is GAGVSQSPRYKVAKRGQDVALRCDPISGHVSLFWYQQALGQGPEFLTYFQNEAQLDKSGLPSDRFFAERPEGSVSTLKIQRTQQEDSAVYLCASSLGRVTAGEAFFGQGTRLTVV.